The clone carrying this T cell receptor (beta chain) showed up just once. The assay was immunoSEQ multiplex PCR, and TCRdb's table has in-frame clones only and misses some. The sample consists of more than 45,000 clones, about 90% of them appearing once. These data originate in a study of T cell changes during pregnancy in multiple sclerosis. This receptor was taken from a female donor with multiple sclerosis, enrolled in a pregnancy study. This material consisted of CD4+ T cells from peripheral blood mononuclear cells, taken after pregnancy.

In DNA, the CDR3 is TGTGCCAGCAGCAAACTACTAGGGATGAACACCGGGGAGCTGTTTTTT. Protein sequence: CASSKLLGMNTGELFF. The chain employs TRBV4-2 and TRBJ2-2; weak D call: TRBD2 (5 bases). Per germline, CDR1 LGHNA and CDR2 YNFKEQ. V lost 5 bases and J 1 base, leaving 14 bases between the germline ends. This CDR3 has 16 amino acids.